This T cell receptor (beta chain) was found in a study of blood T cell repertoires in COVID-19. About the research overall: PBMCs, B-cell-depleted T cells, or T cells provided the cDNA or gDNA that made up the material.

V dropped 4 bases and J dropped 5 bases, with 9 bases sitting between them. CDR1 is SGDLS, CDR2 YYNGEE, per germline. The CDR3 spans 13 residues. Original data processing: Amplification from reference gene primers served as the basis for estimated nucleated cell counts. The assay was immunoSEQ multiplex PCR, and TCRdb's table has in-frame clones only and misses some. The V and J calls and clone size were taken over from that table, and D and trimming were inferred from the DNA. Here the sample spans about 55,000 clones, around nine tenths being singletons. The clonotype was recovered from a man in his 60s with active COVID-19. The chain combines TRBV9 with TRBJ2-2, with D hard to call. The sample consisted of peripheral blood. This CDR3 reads CASSTSGTGELFF. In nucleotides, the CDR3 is TGTGCCAGCAGCACATCCGGGACCGGGGAGCTGTTTTTT.